This TCR beta chain was identified in a study of OX40 agonist ivuxolimab in advanced cancers. Broader study findings: Normalized T-cell clonal expansion was also low in a subset of nonresponders.

This clone occurred once. Its antigen is unknown. Method: immunoSEQ multiplex PCR; TCRdb's copy keeps in-frame clones and lacks some. The table shows 89,000 or so clones, with 88% occurring only once. Material: CD4+ or CD8+ T cells sorted from blood, obtained in a trial of the OX40 agonist ivuxolimab. The TCR was taken from an adult with an advanced solid tumor such as melanoma, head and neck, liver or kidney cancer.

In nucleotides, the CDR3 is TGTGCCAGCAGTTCGAGCGGGGGAAAGACCCAGTACTTC. It is translated as CASSSSGGKTQYF. This chain connects TRBV27 to TRBJ2-5; TRBD2 matches 8 bases. V shed 4 bases, J shed 6 bases, and the junction held 4 bases outside the gene matches. The CDR3 spans 13 residues. Per germline, CDR1 MNHEY and CDR2 SMNVEV (reference sequence).